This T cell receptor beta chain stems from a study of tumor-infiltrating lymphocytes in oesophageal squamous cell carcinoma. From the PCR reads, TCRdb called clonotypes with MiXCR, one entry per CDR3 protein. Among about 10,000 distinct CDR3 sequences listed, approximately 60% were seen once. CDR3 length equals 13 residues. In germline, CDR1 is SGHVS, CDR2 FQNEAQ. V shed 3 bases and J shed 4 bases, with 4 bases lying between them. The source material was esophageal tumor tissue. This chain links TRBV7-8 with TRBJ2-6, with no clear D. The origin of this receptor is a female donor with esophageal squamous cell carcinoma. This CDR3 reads CASSFAGANVLTF. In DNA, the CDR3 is TGTGCCAGCAGCTTCGCGGGGGCCAACGTCCTGACTTTC.